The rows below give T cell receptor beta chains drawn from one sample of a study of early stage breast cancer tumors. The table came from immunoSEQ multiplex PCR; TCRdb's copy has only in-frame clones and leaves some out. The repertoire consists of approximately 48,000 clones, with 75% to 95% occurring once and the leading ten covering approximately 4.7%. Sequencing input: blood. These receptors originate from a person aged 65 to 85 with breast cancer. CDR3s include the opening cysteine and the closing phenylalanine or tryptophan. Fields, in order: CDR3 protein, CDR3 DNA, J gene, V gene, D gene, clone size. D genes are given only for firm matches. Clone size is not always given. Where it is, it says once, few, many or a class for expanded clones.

CASSPTGPTGGRNEQFF TGCGCCAGCAGCCCCACGGGACCCACGGGGGGACGAAATGAGCAGTTCTTC TRBJ2-1 TRBV4-3 TRBD2 -
CAWTLGGSPLHF TGTGCCTGGACACTCGGGGGTTCACCCCTCCACTTT TRBJ1-6 TRBV30 - once
CASRGAILMSYTF TGTGCCAGCAGAGGGGCCATCCTTATGAGCTACACCTTC TRBJ1-2 TRBV28 - -
CASSAGLAGGTGELFF TGTGCCAGCAGCGCCGGACTAGCGGGTGGCACCGGGGAGCTGTTTTTT TRBJ2-2 TRBV9 TRBD2 -
CSVDRGTEAFF TGCAGCGTAGACAGGGGGACTGAAGCTTTCTTT TRBJ1-1 TRBV29-1 TRBD1 -
CASSLSGGLSSYEQYF TGTGCCAGCAGTTTATCGGGGGGGTTAAGCTCCTACGAGCAGTACTTC TRBJ2-7 TRBV27 TRBD2 -
CASSSPEAEQYF TGTGCCAGCAGCTCCCCGGAGGCCGAGCAGTACTTC TRBJ2-7 TRBV13 - -
CAWSVNREAQYF TGTGCCTGGAGTGTAAACAGGGAAGCGCAGTATTTT TRBJ2-3 TRBV30 - -
CASSLGQFDYYSNQPQHF TGTGCCAGCAGCTTAGGACAGTTTGATTATTATAGCAATCAGCCCCAGCATTTT TRBJ1-5 TRBV7-9 - once
CASSLGTGTLYGYTF TGTGCCAGCAGCTTAGGGACAGGGACACTCTATGGCTACACCTTC TRBJ1-2 TRBV11-2 TRBD1 -
CASRRSGTGTTYGYTF TGTGCCAGCCGTCGCTCCGGGACAGGGACCACCTATGGCTACACCTTC TRBJ1-2 TRBV27 TRBD1 -
CASSQVIAGGLDTQYF TGTGCCAGCAGCCAAGTTATAGCGGGGGGTTTAGATACGCAGTATTTT TRBJ2-3 TRBV4-2 TRBD2 -
CASSESRLAETQYF TGTGCCAGCAGTGAAAGTAGGCTAGCAGAGACCCAGTACTTC TRBJ2-5 TRBV6-1 - -
CASSVAPSGGSQETQYF TGTGCCAGCAGCGTAGCTCCTAGCGGGGGGTCCCAAGAGACCCAGTACTTC TRBJ2-5 TRBV9 TRBD2 -
CASSPQGVYEKLFF TGTGCCAGCTCACCTCAGGGGGTTTATGAAAAACTGTTTTTT TRBJ1-4 TRBV18 TRBD1 once
CASSVSGVSGNTIYF TGTGCCAGCAGCGTGTCGGGGGTCTCTGGAAACACCATATATTTT TRBJ1-3 TRBV9 - -
CASSQGRRLALNTGELFF TGCGCCAGCAGCCAAGGCCGTCGCCTAGCGCTGAACACCGGGGAGCTGTTTTTT TRBJ2-2 TRBV4-3 - -
CASSVGGTGKAEAFF TGTGCCAGCAGCGTAGGAGGGACAGGGAAAGCTGAAGCTTTCTTT TRBJ1-1 TRBV9 TRBD1 -
CASSPPTGDRGYTF TGTGCCAGCTCACCGCCGACAGGGGATCGTGGCTACACCTTC TRBJ1-2 TRBV18 TRBD1 -
CASSLQTGRGEAFF TGTGCCAGCAGCCTGCAGACAGGGAGAGGTGAAGCTTTCTTT TRBJ1-1 TRBV13 TRBD1 -
CASSSDRLYEQYF TGCGCCAGCAGCTCCGACAGGCTTTACGAGCAGTACTTC TRBJ2-7 TRBV5-1 - -
CASSYSGGGDNSPLHF TGTGCCAGCAGCTACTCGGGGGGCGGCGATAATTCACCCCTCCACTTT TRBJ1-6 TRBV7-9 - -
CASSLALPGTGGYEQYF TGCGCCAGCAGCTTGGCCTTACCCGGGACAGGCGGTTACGAGCAGTACTTC TRBJ2-7 TRBV5-1 TRBD1 -
CASSAGSRGDEQYF TGTGCCAGCAGCGCCGGAAGCAGGGGAGACGAGCAGTACTTC TRBJ2-7 TRBV7-8 - -
CASQTGSSYNSPLHF TGTGCCAGCCAGACTGGGAGCTCCTATAATTCACCCCTCCACTTT TRBJ1-6 TRBV5-5 - few
CASSRQRTVSGNTIYF TGTGCCAGTAGTAGGCAGCGGACAGTCTCTGGAAACACCATATATTTT TRBJ1-3 TRBV19 - -
CASSSRELFF TGTGCCAGCAGTTCCAGGGAGCTGTTTTTT TRBJ2-2 TRBV28 - -
CASIRGQGGAEAFF TGTGCCAGCATCCGGGGGCAGGGAGGGGCTGAAGCTTTCTTT TRBJ1-1 TRBV28 - -
CASSHGQMNTEAFF TGTGCCAGTAGTCACGGACAAATGAACACTGAAGCTTTCTTT TRBJ1-1 TRBV19 - -
CASSQSGTSWNLQYF TGCGCCAGCAGCCAATCCGGGACTAGTTGGAACCTTCAGTACTTC TRBJ2-4 TRBV4-1 TRBD2 -
CASSERIYGYTF TGTGCCAGCAGTGAGCGGATTTATGGCTACACCTTC TRBJ1-2 TRBV6-1 - -
CASQREGTDTQYF TGTGCCAGTCAGCGGGAGGGCACAGATACGCAGTATTTT TRBJ2-3 TRBV28 TRBD2 -
CASSAGAGGELFF TGTGCCAGCAGCGCAGGCGCAGGCGGGGAGCTGTTTTTT TRBJ2-2 TRBV9 - -
CASSEGTGTYNEQFF TGTGCCAGCAGTGAAGGGACAGGGACATACAATGAGCAGTTCTTC TRBJ2-1 TRBV6-1 TRBD1 -
CASSYWTTQETQYF TGTGCCAGCAGTTACTGGACTACCCAAGAGACCCAGTACTTC TRBJ2-5 TRBV6-6 - -